This T cell receptor beta chain came from a study of human T cells and chemical hapten exposure. Background on the study: The study patch tested 0.01% DPC on the upper back and read results at 6 days.

Regarding the study as a whole: The number of TCRs over 1 in 1000 frequency stayed unchanged after DPC.

Via MiXCR, TCRdb re-called the RACE reads, giving one row per CDR3 protein. The sample has some 380,000 distinct CDR3 sequences; roughly 4.8% are singletons. As for time point: patch test 1, 2 weeks after DPC sensitization. Treatment noted: therapeutic diphenylcyclopropenone sensitization with weekly scalp DPC. The CDR3 contains 15 residues. Trimming pared 2 bases from V and 5 bases from J, leaving 13 bases between. Germline V gene sequence: CDR1 SGHDN, CDR2 FVKESK. In its sample, this clonotype was seen a few times. Its matching antigen is unknown. The TCR comes from a woman aged 50 to 60 with alopecia areata. Some clones in this sample may be carry-over from other donors' samples. Sequencing used whole blood, obtained in connection with sensitization to the hapten diphenylcyclopropenone (DPC). The genes are TRBV14 and TRBJ2-1; no clear D. Here the CDR3 reads CASSQYSGRDNEQFF. Here the CDR3 DNA reads TGTGCCAGCAGCCAATATTCGGGTAGAGACAATGAGCAGTTCTTC.